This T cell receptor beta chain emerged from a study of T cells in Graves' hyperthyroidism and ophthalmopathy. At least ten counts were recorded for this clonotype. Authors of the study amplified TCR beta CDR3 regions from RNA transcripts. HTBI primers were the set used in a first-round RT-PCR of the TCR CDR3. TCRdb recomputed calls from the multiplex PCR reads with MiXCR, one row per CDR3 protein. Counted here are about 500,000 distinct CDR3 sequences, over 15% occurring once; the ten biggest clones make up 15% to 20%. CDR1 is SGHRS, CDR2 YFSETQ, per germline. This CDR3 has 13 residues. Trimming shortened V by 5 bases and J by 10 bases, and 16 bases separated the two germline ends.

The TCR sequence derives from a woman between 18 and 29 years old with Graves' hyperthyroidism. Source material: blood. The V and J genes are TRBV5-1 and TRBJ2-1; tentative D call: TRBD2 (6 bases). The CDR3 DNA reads TGCGCCAGCAGTTCCACGCGGGGCGTGGAGCAGTTCTTC. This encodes CASSSTRGVEQFF.